This T cell receptor (beta chain) was sequenced during a study of T cell responses to AZD1222 COVID-19 vaccine. Study-wide findings and caveats: At baseline, seropositivity was found in only a handful of AZD1222 recipients.

The CDR3 runs 15 residues. In germline, CDR1 is SGHRS, CDR2 YFSETQ. Trimming cost V 2 bases and J 6 bases, with 15 bases left between them. Using immunoSEQ multiplex PCR, the repertoire was profiled, and TCRdb retains in-frame clones only, with some absent. The table includes roughly 180,000 clones, 75% to 90% detected once. With respect to this clone: What it binds is unknown.

The chain combines TRBV5-1 with TRBJ2-1; D ambiguous. The starting material was peripheral blood, obtained on day 0 of MenACWY control vaccination. This sequence originates from an adult in good health. CDR3 residues: CASSLDPASSNEQFF. As DNA, the CDR3 is TGCGCCAGCAGCTTAGACCCGGCCTCATCCAATGAGCAGTTCTTC.